This T cell receptor (beta chain) emerged from a study of T-cell reconstitution after alpha-beta-depleted transplantation in children. CDR3 length: 12 residues. Trimming took off 6 bases at V and 8 bases at J, with 11 bases between the two ends. The germline V gene has CDR1 MNHEY and CDR2 SVGEGT. Unique molecular identifiers were used in preparing the TCRbeta library. Using its own MiXCR run on the PCR reads, TCRdb lists one record per CDR3 protein. In the table there are about 610,000 distinct CDR3 sequences, over 9.5% of which are singletons. This clonotype was found many times. The chain uses TRBV6-2 or TRBV6-3 and TRBJ2-1, with D possibly TRBD2 on 6 matching bases. The sample here was PBMCs from the stem cell graft donor, taken from the stem cell graft. This clonotype was sampled from a human donor who donated a stem cell graft to a child with acute myeloid leukemia. The CDR3 DNA sequence: TGTGCCAGCAGCTGGGGGGACCATGAGCAGTTCTTC. Translating it yields CASSWGDHEQFF.